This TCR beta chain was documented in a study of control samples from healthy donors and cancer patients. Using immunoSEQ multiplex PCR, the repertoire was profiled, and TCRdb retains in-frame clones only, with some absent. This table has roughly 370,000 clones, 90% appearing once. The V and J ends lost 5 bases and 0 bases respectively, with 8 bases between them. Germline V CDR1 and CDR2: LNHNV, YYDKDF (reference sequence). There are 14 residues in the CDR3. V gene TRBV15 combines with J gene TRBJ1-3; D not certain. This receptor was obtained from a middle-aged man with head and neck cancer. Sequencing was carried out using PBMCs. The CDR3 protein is CATSLGYSGNTIYF. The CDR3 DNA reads TGTGCCACCAGCTTAGGCTACTCTGGAAACACCATATATTTT.